Listed below are T cell receptor beta chains from one sample, sequenced in a study of OX40 agonist ivuxolimab in advanced cancers. Data came from immunoSEQ multiplex PCR; TCRdb stores just in-frame clones and leaves some out. The sample includes about 35,000 clones, 70% to 85% of them seen just once. The specimen was CD4+ or CD8+ T cells sorted from blood, collected in a trial of the OX40 agonist ivuxolimab. These TCRs come from an adult with an advanced solid tumor such as melanoma, head and neck, liver or kidney cancer. The CDR3 runs from the conserved cysteine through the conserved F or W. A D gene is named only where the DNA matches it firmly. Not every row has a clone size; where given, it reads once, few, many or a size class.

cdr3_aa: CASSQDPGRGYSYGYTF
cdr3_nt: TGTGCCAGCAGCCAAGATCCGGGCAGGGGTTATAGTTATGGCTACACCTTC
v_call: TRBV4-2
d_call: .
j_call: TRBJ1-2
clone_size: .

cdr3_aa: CASSSDLETQYF
cdr3_nt: TGTGCCAGTAGTAGCGATCTAGAGACCCAGTACTTC
v_call: TRBV19
d_call: .
j_call: TRBJ2-5
clone_size: .

cdr3_aa: CASSWNTEAFF
cdr3_nt: TGTGCCAGCAGTTGGAACACTGAAGCTTTCTTT
v_call: TRBV6-5
d_call: .
j_call: TRBJ1-1
clone_size: .

cdr3_aa: CASIGTGTYEQYF
cdr3_nt: TGTGCCAGCATAGGGACAGGGACATATGAGCAGTACTTC
v_call: TRBV6-5
d_call: TRBD1
j_call: TRBJ2-7
clone_size: .

cdr3_aa: CAWSVRGSDLEKLFF
cdr3_nt: TGTGCCTGGAGTGTACGGGGATCCGACTTAGAAAAACTGTTTTTT
v_call: TRBV30
d_call: .
j_call: TRBJ1-4
clone_size: medium-sized

cdr3_aa: CATRILGGNNEQFF
cdr3_nt: TGTGCCACCAGGATCTTGGGGGGCAACAATGAGCAGTTCTTC
v_call: TRBV28
d_call: .
j_call: TRBJ2-1
clone_size: .

cdr3_aa: CASSFSGQGWIGTEAFF
cdr3_nt: TGTGCCAGCAGTTTCTCCGGACAGGGGTGGATTGGGACTGAAGCTTTCTTT
v_call: TRBV28
d_call: TRBD1
j_call: TRBJ1-1
clone_size: .

cdr3_aa: CASRKTSGDWLYNEQFF
cdr3_nt: TGTGCCAGTAGGAAAACTAGCGGGGATTGGCTGTACAATGAGCAGTTCTTC
v_call: TRBV19
d_call: TRBD2
j_call: TRBJ2-1
clone_size: few

cdr3_aa: CASSDQVSETQYF
cdr3_nt: TGTGCCAGCAGCGATCAGGTATCCGAGACCCAGTACTTC
v_call: TRBV5-4
d_call: .
j_call: TRBJ2-5
clone_size: .

cdr3_aa: CASSPGPQGGTEAFF
cdr3_nt: TGTGCCAGCAGCCCGGGACCTCAGGGTGGGACTGAAGCTTTCTTT
v_call: TRBV5-6
d_call: .
j_call: TRBJ1-1
clone_size: .

cdr3_aa: CASSEEGQGNTEAFF
cdr3_nt: TGTGCCAGCAGTGAAGAGGGACAGGGAAACACTGAAGCTTTCTTT
v_call: TRBV6-1
d_call: TRBD1
j_call: TRBJ1-1
clone_size: medium-sized

cdr3_aa: CASSEIGGSDEQFF
cdr3_nt: TGTGCCAGCAGCGAAATTGGCGGGTCCGATGAGCAGTTCTTC
v_call: TRBV9
d_call: .
j_call: TRBJ2-1
clone_size: .

cdr3_aa: CASSQALVADTQYF
cdr3_nt: TGCGCCAGCAGCCAAGCGCTAGTGGCAGATACGCAGTATTTT
v_call: TRBV4-1
d_call: .
j_call: TRBJ2-3
clone_size: .

cdr3_aa: CASSYSHGGLEETQYF
cdr3_nt: TGTGCCAGCAGCTACAGCCATGGGGGGTTAGAGGAGACCCAGTACTTC
v_call: TRBV6-6
d_call: .
j_call: TRBJ2-5
clone_size: .

cdr3_aa: CASSGGQGNFGELFF
cdr3_nt: TGTGCCAGCAGCGGTGGACAGGGGAATTTCGGGGAGCTGTTTTTT
v_call: TRBV7-9
d_call: TRBD1
j_call: TRBJ2-2
clone_size: .

cdr3_aa: CASSYHSGESVEQFF
cdr3_nt: TGTGCCAGCAGTTACCATTCGGGAGAATCGGTTGAGCAGTTCTTC
v_call: TRBV6-5
d_call: .
j_call: TRBJ2-1
clone_size: medium-sized

cdr3_aa: CASSQPGQGKYEQYF
cdr3_nt: TGTGCCAGCAGCCAACCGGGACAGGGAAAATACGAGCAGTACTTC
v_call: TRBV7-9
d_call: TRBD1
j_call: TRBJ2-7
clone_size: .

cdr3_aa: CASRNSGSKDTQYF
cdr3_nt: TGTGCCAGCAGGAATAGCGGGAGTAAAGATACGCAGTATTTT
v_call: TRBV28
d_call: TRBD2
j_call: TRBJ2-3
clone_size: .

cdr3_aa: CASSRSGLETQYF
cdr3_nt: TGTGCCAGCAGCCGCTCAGGGCTAGAGACCCAGTACTTC
v_call: TRBV7-7
d_call: .
j_call: TRBJ2-5
clone_size: .

cdr3_aa: CAISESVAVGTGANVLTF
cdr3_nt: TGTGCCATCAGTGAGTCGGTAGCAGTAGGGACTGGGGCCAACGTCCTGACTTTC
v_call: TRBV10-3
d_call: .
j_call: TRBJ2-6
clone_size: .

cdr3_aa: CASSGRYGYTF
cdr3_nt: TGTGCCAGCTCAGGGAGGTATGGCTACACCTTC
v_call: TRBV27
d_call: .
j_call: TRBJ1-2
clone_size: few

cdr3_aa: CASSPREPLRQGVDVDGYTF
cdr3_nt: TGTGCCAGCAGCCCCAGGGAGCCTCTAAGACAGGGGGTCGATGTAGATGGCTACACCTTC
v_call: TRBV9
d_call: TRBD1
j_call: TRBJ1-2
clone_size: .

cdr3_aa: CASSWKEGTEAFF
cdr3_nt: TGTGCCAGCAGTTGGAAGGAGGGCACTGAAGCTTTCTTT
v_call: TRBV28
d_call: .
j_call: TRBJ1-1
clone_size: .

cdr3_aa: CASSLGGVGRTYEQYF
cdr3_nt: TGTGCCAGCAGCTTGGGAGGGGTGGGCAGGACCTACGAGCAGTACTTC
v_call: TRBV5-5
d_call: .
j_call: TRBJ2-7
clone_size: .

cdr3_aa: CASSLASGPGEQYF
cdr3_nt: TGTGCCAGCAGCTTGGCTTCAGGGCCGGGCGAGCAGTACTTC
v_call: TRBV5-4
d_call: .
j_call: TRBJ2-7
clone_size: .

cdr3_aa: CASSHSGGLAGELFF
cdr3_nt: TGTGCCAGCAGCCATAGCGGGGGCCTGGCCGGGGAGCTGTTTTTT
v_call: TRBV7-3
d_call: TRBD2
j_call: TRBJ2-2
clone_size: large

cdr3_aa: CAWGGQGIEQFF
cdr3_nt: TGTGCCTGGGGGGGACAGGGGATTGAGCAGTTCTTC
v_call: TRBV30
d_call: TRBD1
j_call: TRBJ2-1
clone_size: once

cdr3_aa: CASSPQGLAGFDTQYF
cdr3_nt: TGTGCCAGCAGTCCCCAGGGACTAGCTGGGTTCGATACGCAGTATTTT
v_call: TRBV27
d_call: TRBD2
j_call: TRBJ2-3
clone_size: .

cdr3_aa: CASSPPGGGTQRTSEKLFF
cdr3_nt: TGTGCCAGCAGCCCACCGGGGGGGGGAACCCAACGGACTAGTGAAAAACTGTTTTTT
v_call: TRBV9
d_call: .
j_call: TRBJ1-4
clone_size: many

cdr3_aa: CASSLRGLAWNEQFF
cdr3_nt: TGTGCCAGCAGTTTACGTGGACTAGCTTGGAATGAGCAGTTCTTC
v_call: TRBV27
d_call: TRBD2
j_call: TRBJ2-1
clone_size: .

cdr3_aa: CANPEQANYGYTF
cdr3_nt: TGTGCCAACCCCGAACAGGCTAACTATGGCTACACCTTC
v_call: TRBV28
d_call: .
j_call: TRBJ1-2
clone_size: .

cdr3_aa: CASSYYYSNQPQHF
cdr3_nt: TGTGCCAGCAGTTATTACTATAGCAATCAGCCCCAGCATTTT
v_call: TRBV27
d_call: .
j_call: TRBJ1-5
clone_size: .

cdr3_aa: CAWSVSGRDTGELFF
cdr3_nt: TGTGCCTGGAGTGTAAGCGGGAGGGACACCGGGGAGCTGTTTTTT
v_call: TRBV30
d_call: TRBD2
j_call: TRBJ2-2
clone_size: .

cdr3_aa: CASSPTDSTISYNSPLHF
cdr3_nt: TGTGCCAGCAGCCCGACAGATTCTACTATCTCCTATAATTCACCCCTCCACTTT
v_call: TRBV9
d_call: .
j_call: TRBJ1-6
clone_size: once

cdr3_aa: CASRGSGTSYNEQFF
cdr3_nt: TGTGCCAGCAGGGGAAGCGGAACCTCCTACAATGAGCAGTTCTTC
v_call: TRBV9
d_call: .
j_call: TRBJ2-1
clone_size: .

cdr3_aa: CASSLRHRGTGYGNTIYF
cdr3_nt: TGTGCCAGCAGCTTACGACACCGGGGGACCGGATATGGAAACACCATATATTTT
v_call: TRBV7-8
d_call: .
j_call: TRBJ1-3
clone_size: .

cdr3_aa: CASSSAGPNQPQHF
cdr3_nt: TGTGCCAGCAGTTCGGCAGGACCCAATCAGCCCCAGCATTTT
v_call: TRBV27
d_call: .
j_call: TRBJ1-5
clone_size: few

cdr3_aa: CASSQQGSTDTQYF
cdr3_nt: TGCGCCAGCAGCCAACAGGGGAGCACAGATACGCAGTATTTT
v_call: TRBV4-1
d_call: .
j_call: TRBJ2-3
clone_size: once

cdr3_aa: CASSDSGQGNTGELFF
cdr3_nt: TGTGCCAGCAGTGACTCGGGACAGGGGAACACCGGGGAGCTGTTTTTT
v_call: TRBV6-4
d_call: TRBD1
j_call: TRBJ2-2
clone_size: .

cdr3_aa: CASSVGQGYEKLFF
cdr3_nt: TGTGCCAGCAGCGTAGGTCAGGGTTACGAAAAACTGTTTTTT
v_call: TRBV9
d_call: .
j_call: TRBJ1-4
clone_size: .

cdr3_aa: CASSLIDRETGDTQYF
cdr3_nt: TGCGCCAGCAGCCTAATTGACAGGGAAACCGGGGATACGCAGTATTTT
v_call: TRBV4-1
d_call: TRBD1
j_call: TRBJ2-3
clone_size: once

cdr3_aa: CASSATGTNYGYTF
cdr3_nt: TGTGCCAGCTCAGCGACAGGGACTAACTATGGCTACACCTTC
v_call: TRBV18
d_call: TRBD1
j_call: TRBJ1-2
clone_size: .

cdr3_aa: CASSYSLDGYTF
cdr3_nt: TGTGCCAGCAGTTACTCGTTGGATGGCTACACCTTC
v_call: TRBV6-5
d_call: .
j_call: TRBJ1-2
clone_size: .

cdr3_aa: CASSSVGTVADNEQFF
cdr3_nt: TGTGCCAGCAGCTCAGTTGGGACCGTGGCCGACAATGAGCAGTTCTTC
v_call: TRBV7-6
d_call: .
j_call: TRBJ2-1
clone_size: .

cdr3_aa: CASTQGNGYTF
cdr3_nt: TGTGCCAGCACCCAAGGTAATGGCTACACCTTC
v_call: TRBV6-5
d_call: .
j_call: TRBJ1-2
clone_size: .

cdr3_aa: CASSQELAGNQPQHF
cdr3_nt: TGTGCCAGCAGCCAAGAACTGGCCGGGAATCAGCCCCAGCATTTT
v_call: TRBV4-2
d_call: .
j_call: TRBJ1-5
clone_size: .

cdr3_aa: CASMTGTDEQYF
cdr3_nt: TGCGCCAGTATGACAGGGACCGACGAGCAGTACTTC
v_call: TRBV10-1
d_call: TRBD1
j_call: TRBJ2-7
clone_size: medium-sized

cdr3_aa: CAWSKFTGISNQPQHF
cdr3_nt: TGTGCCTGGAGTAAATTCACAGGAATTAGCAATCAGCCCCAGCATTTT
v_call: TRBV30
d_call: .
j_call: TRBJ1-5
clone_size: .

cdr3_aa: CASSLIQREMTDTQYF
cdr3_nt: TGTGCCAGCAGTTTGATCCAGCGGGAGATGACGGATACGCAGTATTTT
v_call: TRBV28
d_call: TRBD2
j_call: TRBJ2-3
clone_size: .

cdr3_aa: CASSSDGAYEQYF
cdr3_nt: TGTGCCAGTAGTTCGGACGGGGCCTACGAGCAGTACTTC
v_call: TRBV19
d_call: .
j_call: TRBJ2-7
clone_size: medium-sized

cdr3_aa: CASSAGGNQPQHF
cdr3_nt: TGCGCCAGCAGTGCGGGCGGCAATCAGCCCCAGCATTTT
v_call: TRBV10-2
d_call: .
j_call: TRBJ1-5
clone_size: .

cdr3_aa: CASSPQGGSGGYTF
cdr3_nt: TGTGCCAGCAGTCCCCAGGGGGGGAGCGGGGGCTACACCTTC
v_call: TRBV6-1
d_call: TRBD1
j_call: TRBJ1-2
clone_size: .

cdr3_aa: CASSYGIPGVERTQYF
cdr3_nt: TGTGCCAGCAGTTACGGTATACCGGGTGTGGAGAGGACGCAGTATTTT
v_call: TRBV6-5
d_call: .
j_call: TRBJ2-3
clone_size: few

cdr3_aa: CASSQVGGSGANVLTF
cdr3_nt: TGCGCCAGCAGCCAAGTAGGTGGGTCTGGGGCCAACGTCCTGACTTTC
v_call: TRBV4-3
d_call: .
j_call: TRBJ2-6
clone_size: .

cdr3_aa: CASSLGVAGNEQFF
cdr3_nt: TGTGCCAGCAGCTTAGGGGTAGCCGGAAATGAGCAGTTCTTC
v_call: TRBV13
d_call: .
j_call: TRBJ2-1
clone_size: .

cdr3_aa: CASSSWEKVEKLFF
cdr3_nt: TGTGCCAGCAGCTCCTGGGAGAAGGTTGAAAAACTGTTTTTT
v_call: TRBV7-8
d_call: .
j_call: TRBJ1-4
clone_size: .

cdr3_aa: CASSSRQDRDYGYTF
cdr3_nt: TGTGCCAGCAGCTCTCGACAGGACAGGGACTATGGCTACACCTTC
v_call: TRBV11-2
d_call: TRBD1
j_call: TRBJ1-2
clone_size: once

cdr3_aa: CASSISLGAVSQPQHF
cdr3_nt: TGTGCCAGTAGTATCTCATTGGGGGCTGTTAGTCAGCCCCAGCATTTT
v_call: TRBV19
d_call: .
j_call: TRBJ1-5
clone_size: .